This T cell receptor (beta chain) was identified during a study of Ad26.COV2.S vaccination and SARS-CoV-2 variants. Stated treatment: about 20 received Ad26.COV2.S at low or high dose, single or two shots; roughly five received placebo; per-sample allocation not given. Material that was analyzed had been drawn on day 63 after the first vaccine or placebo injection. What was given as vaccine was an Ad26 vector encoding Wuhan-strain SARS-CoV-2 spike. Concerning this clone itself: Antigen unknown.

General study findings and limits: Higher spike-specific TCR breadth was found in vaccine recipients than in placebo recipients.

Sequencing was performed with immunoSEQ multiplex PCR; in TCRdb, only in-frame clones are kept and a portion is missing. The sample carries 440,000 or so clones, 80% to 90% recorded once. Germline CDR1 and CDR2: MGHRA and YSYEKL. Trimming removed 6 bases from V and 4 bases from J, with 15 bases in between. The CDR3 extends over 14 amino acids. Material: peripheral blood, obtained in a trial of Ad26.COV2.S vaccine versus placebo. The chain couples TRBV4-1 to TRBJ1-1, with D unclear. This clonotype was obtained from a person aged 18-65 years who received the Ad26.COV2.S COVID-19 vaccine or a placebo. CDR3 region: CASRGSLKGTEAFF. For the CDR3, the DNA is TGCGCCAGCAGAGGGTCCTTGAAGGGCACTGAAGCTTTCTTT.